This passage covers 26 T cell receptor beta chains from one sample sequenced in a study of cytomegalovirus exposure and HLA in healthy donors. The PCR had 60 Vbeta and 13 Jbeta primers. Assay: immunoSEQ multiplex PCR; the TCRdb copy retains only in-frame clones and omits some. The table lists 150,000 to 200,000 clones. Sequencing was performed on PBMCs. The receptors shown here come from a woman aged 55-75 years in good health and CMV-seronegative.

The V and J genes are TRBV7-2 and TRBJ2-5; tentative D call: TRBD1 (6 bases). This CDR3 region has 14 residues. Trimming left V 0 bases short and J 5 bases short, with 10 bases between. Germline V gene lookup returns CDR1 SGHTA and CDR2 FQGNSA. This chain's CDR3 is CASSLAAGVETQYF. The CDR3 region has the DNA TGTGCCAGCAGCTTAGCGGCAGGGGTCGAGACCCAGTACTTC. The variable domain in full, with the rest retrieved from reference TRBV7-2 and TRBJ2-5, is GAGVSQSPSNKVTEKGKDVELRCDPISGHTALYWYRQSLGQGLEFLIYFQGNSAPDKSGLPSDRFSAERTGGSVSTLTIQRTQQEDSAVYLCASSLAAGVETQYFGPGTRLLVL.

The chain employs TRBV7-2 and TRBJ2-1; the D is unclear. Germline V gene data show CDR1 as SGHTA and CDR2 as FQGNSA. The CDR3 loop spans 15 amino acids. The ends were cut back, 1 base at V and 9 bases at J, with 16 bases in the middle. CDR3 in amino acids: CASSLEANSPGEQFF. CDR3 nucleotide sequence: TGTGCCAGCAGCTTAGAAGCGAACTCCCCTGGTGAGCAGTTCTTC. The full variable domain, with the rest looked up from reference TRBV7-2 and TRBJ2-1, is GAGVSQSPSNKVTEKGKDVELRCDPISGHTALYWYRQSLGQGLEFLIYFQGNSAPDKSGLPSDRFSAERTGGSVSTLTIQRTQQEDSAVYLCASSLEANSPGEQFFGPGTRLTVL.

V is TRBV12-5 and J is TRBJ2-1, with 7 bases identical to TRBD1. The length of the CDR3 is 14 residues. Germline CDR1 LGHNT, CDR2 FRNRAP. With V trimmed by 1 base and J by 5 bases, 2 bases remained unmatched. The CDR3 coding sequence is TGTGCTAGTGGTTTGGGACAGGGCGACAATGAGCAGTTCTTC. Protein product: CASGLGQGDNEQFF.

The rearrangement links TRBV10-3 to TRBJ1-1, with 7 nucleotides matching TRBD1. The CDR3 contains 15 residues. V was clipped by 6 bases and J by 1 base; unmatched bases: 8. CDR1 is ENHRY and CDR2 is SYGVKD in the germline V gene. The DNA for the CDR3 is TGTGCCATCAGAGACCTAACAGGGGCGAACACTGAAGCTTTCTTT. Amino acid sequence: CAIRDLTGANTEAFF.

The chain recombines TRBV7-9 with TRBJ2-1; the D gene is possibly TRBD2 (5 bases). V dropped 0 bases and J dropped 9 bases, with 9 bases sitting between them. The germline CDR1 and CDR2 sequences are SEHNR and FQNEAQ (reference sequence). This CDR3 comprises 13 residues. The CDR3 loop is CASSLAGSGEQFF. The CDR3 DNA reads TGTGCCAGCAGCTTAGCAGGGAGCGGTGAGCAGTTCTTC.

V and J are TRBV30 and TRBJ2-1; D gene ambiguous. V lost 3 bases to trimming and J lost 9 bases, with 15 bases between them. CDR1 GTSNPN and CDR2 SVGIG come from the germline V gene (reference sequence). The CDR3 extends over 13 amino acids. The CDR3 sequence is CAWRIDAVSEQFF. The DNA for the CDR3 is TGTGCCTGGAGGATCGACGCGGTCAGTGAGCAGTTCTTC.

The chain employs TRBV28 and TRBJ1-5, with D possibly being TRBD1 (6 bases). The CDR3 loop spans 14 amino acids. Germline loops: CDR1 MDHEN, CDR2 SYDVKM. V lost 3 bases, J lost 6 bases, and 12 bases lay in between. The CDR3 sequence is CASSFRLGGQPQHF. The CDR3 DNA reads TGTGCCAGCAGTTTTAGGCTAGGGGGTCAGCCCCAGCATTTT.

This chain links TRBV5-4 with TRBJ2-2; tentative D call: TRBD1 (5 bases). The CDR3 is 16 residues long. Germline V CDR1 and CDR2: SGHNT, YYREEE (reference sequence). Trimming shortened V by 3 bases and J by 5 bases, and 17 bases separated the two germline ends. The chain's CDR3 is CASSSRPGLKTGELFF. DNA for the CDR3: TGTGCCAGCAGCTCCCGGCCAGGGCTGAAGACCGGGGAGCTGTTTTTT.

The V call is TRBV2, the J call TRBJ1-5, with 7 bases that match TRBD1. V lost 7 bases, J lost 2 bases, and 8 bases stayed unmatched. The CDR3 spans 15 residues. Germline assignment: CDR1 SNHLY and CDR2 FYNNEI. The CDR3 DNA reads TGTGCCAGCAACCTACAGGGGTTTGGCAATCAGCCCCAGCATTTT. Protein sequence: CASNLQGFGNQPQHF. Looking up the rest from reference TRBV2 and TRBJ1-5 gives the full variable domain: EPEVTQTPSHQVTQMGQEVILRCVPISNHLYFYWYRQILGQKVEFLVSFYNNEISEKSEIFDDQFSVERPDGSNFTLKIRSTKLEDSAMYFCASNLQGFGNQPQHFGDGTRLSIL.

The V gene is TRBV5-1, the J gene TRBJ2-7; D might be TRBD2 (5 bases). CDR3 length: 15 residues. Trimming pared 0 bases from V and 0 bases from J, leaving 10 bases between. CDR1 SGHRS and CDR2 YFSETQ come from the germline V gene. The CDR3 DNA reads as TGCGCCAGCAGCTTGGGGACGGGGATCTCCTACGAGCAGTACTTC. Protein product: CASSLGTGISYEQYF.

This chain links TRBV5-4 with TRBJ2-1; D ambiguous. Between the trimmed V and J ends, which lost 0 bases and 2 bases, there was a span of 9 bases. The germline gives CDR1 SGHNT, CDR2 YYREEE (reference sequence). The CDR3 length is 15 residues. The CDR3 loop reads CASSLDSLAYNEQFF. In nucleotides, the CDR3 is TGTGCCAGCAGCTTGGACAGCCTCGCCTACAATGAGCAGTTCTTC.

The chain joins TRBV11-2 to TRBJ2-1; a weak D match, TRBD2 (5 bases). Trimming left V 0 bases short and J 9 bases short, with 15 bases between. This CDR3 contains 15 residues. Germline loops: CDR1 SGHAT, CDR2 FQNNGV. CDR3 bases: TGTGCCAGCAGCTTAGATGGAGGAGGTTGGGGTGAGCAGTTCTTC. Translating it yields CASSLDGGGWGEQFF.

The genes are TRBV27 and TRBJ2-1; tentatively, D is TRBD2 (6 bases). V was clipped by 3 bases and J by 2 bases, with 8 bases between them. The CDR3 is 14 residues long. The germline V gene encodes CDR1 MNHEY and CDR2 SMNVEV (reference sequence). CDR3 loop: CASSLRDPYNEQFF. For the CDR3, the DNA is TGTGCCAGCAGTTTGCGGGACCCCTACAATGAGCAGTTCTTC.

J is TRBJ2-1 and V is TRBV10-1; 9 positions match TRBD2. Germline values: CDR1 WNHNN, CDR2 SYGVQD (reference sequence). With 2 bases clipped from V and 3 bases from J, the junction kept 8 bases outside the gene matches. The CDR3 has 17 residues. The CDR3 sequence is CASSETPGAGGYNEQFF. The CDR3 coding sequence is TGCGCCAGCAGTGAGACTCCGGGAGCGGGGGGCTACAATGAGCAGTTCTTC.

The rearrangement joins TRBV5-4 to TRBJ1-5; D ambiguous. The CDR3 contains 12 residues. Germline loops: CDR1 SGHNT, CDR2 YYREEE (reference sequence). The ends were cut back, 0 bases at V and 5 bases at J, with 3 bases in the middle. The DNA of the CDR3 is TGTGCCAGCAGCTTGGGAGATCAGCCCCAGCATTTT. Its translation: CASSLGDQPQHF.

V usage is TRBV6-5 and J usage is TRBJ1-4, with D unclear. The CDR3 loop spans 13 amino acids. Germline-derived CDR1 and CDR2 are MNHEY and SVGAGI. The ends were cut back, 5 bases at V and 8 bases at J, with 12 bases in the middle. CDR3 sequence: CASSPGTREKLFF. In DNA form, the CDR3 reads TGTGCCAGCAGTCCTGGAACGCGGGAAAAACTGTTTTTT.

V gene TRBV7-3 combines with J gene TRBJ2-7; tentative D call: TRBD2 (5 bases). The CDR3 has 15 amino acids. The V gene's germline CDR1 is SGHTA and CDR2 FQGTGA. V was clipped by 5 bases and J by 3 bases, with 17 bases between them. The DNA for the CDR3 is TGTGCCAGCAGCGTAAGCGGCAACCGGTTCTACGAGCAGTACTTC. Protein: CASSVSGNRFYEQYF.

This sequence joins TRBV15 and TRBJ1-1, with TRBD1 as a possible D gene (5 bases). V lost 5 bases to trimming and J lost 8 bases, with 15 bases between them. The CDR3 loop spans 13 amino acids. Germline CDR1 is LNHNV and CDR2 is YYDKDF (reference sequence). The CDR3 bases are TGTGCCACCAGCTTCATGGGGGGGGACGAAGCTTTCTTT. It specifies CATSFMGGDEAFF.

As for this clone: No conserved phenylalanine or tryptophan is present at the end of the CDR3, so a read error is the likely explanation. This sequence joins TRBV2 and TRBJ1-2, with 10 bases lining up with TRBD1. Trimming took 6 bases from V and 8 from J; bases not matched to a gene: 6. From germline, CDR1 is SNHLY and CDR2 FYNNEI. CDR3 length: 13 residues. Here the CDR3 DNA reads TGTGCCAGCAGCTCCGGGACAGGGGACGGCTACACCCTC. It is translated as CASSSGTGDGYTL.

This chain connects TRBV10-2 to TRBJ2-1, with TRBD2 matching over 13 bases. From germline, CDR1 is WSHSY and CDR2 SAAADI. The CDR3 is 14 amino acids. J gave up 7 bases and V 11 bases, and 8 bases lay outside the gene matches. Here the CDR3 reads CAAGLAGVTNEQFF. DNA of the CDR3: TGCGCCGCCGGACTAGCGGGAGTAACAAATGAGCAGTTCTTC.

The chain joins TRBV7-3 to TRBJ1-5; TRBD1 matches 7 bases. J lost 5 bases, V lost 7 bases, and 14 bases had no gene match. Germline values: CDR1 SGHTA, CDR2 FQGTGA. The CDR3 extends over 16 amino acids. The CDR3 coding sequence is TGTGCCAGCAACTCCGGGCGAAGGGGGCTAGATCAGCCCCAGCATTTT. This translates into CASNSGRRGLDQPQHF.

The rearrangement links TRBV27 to TRBJ1-6; D not certain. Germline lookup yields CDR1 MNHEY and CDR2 SMNVEV (reference sequence). V gave up 4 bases and J gave up 4 bases, with 11 bases separating them. The CDR3 has 15 amino acids. Here the CDR3 reads CASSSLGFYNSPLHF. CDR3 coding DNA: TGTGCCAGCAGTTCCCTCGGTTTTTATAATTCACCCCTCCACTTT.

This chain links TRBV10-2 with TRBJ2-7, with 7 bases matching TRBD1. This CDR3 has 13 amino acids. Germline loops: CDR1 WSHSY, CDR2 SAAADI. The trim removed 3 bases at V and 3 bases at J, leaving 2 bases unmatched. CDR3 sequence: CASSDYRGYEQYF. In DNA form, the CDR3 reads TGCGCCAGCAGTGATTACAGGGGCTACGAGCAGTACTTC.

Regarding this clone: One junction end disagrees with the germline gene, perhaps due to a read error. The chain links TRBV14 to TRBJ1-2; D is uncertain. From germline, CDR1 is SGHDN and CDR2 FVKESK. The CDR3 is 14 amino acids. The DNA for the CDR3 is TGTGCCAGCAGCGAAGAAGAGGGAGGTTATGGCTACACCTTC. Encoded protein: CASSEEEGGYGYTF.

This chain connects TRBV9 to TRBJ2-7; D remains ambiguous. The V and J ends lost 0 bases and 4 bases respectively, with 11 bases between them. CDR1 is SGDLS, CDR2 YYNGEE, per germline. The CDR3 runs 14 residues. The CDR3 nucleotides are TGTGCCAGCAGCGTAGGCGGCGATGGGTACGAGCAGTACTTC. Its protein product is CASSVGGDGYEQYF.

This sequence joins TRBV6-5 and TRBJ1-1; D is perhaps TRBD1 (5 bases). V lost 6 bases and J lost 8, with 22 bases in between. This CDR3 contains 15 residues. From germline, CDR1 is MNHEY and CDR2 SVGAGI. The CDR3 is CASRPIMQGRIEAFF. The CDR3 DNA reads as TGTGCCAGCAGACCAATAATGCAGGGCAGAATAGAAGCTTTCTTT.